A selection of T cell receptor beta chains follows, all from one sample in a study of OX40 agonist ivuxolimab in advanced cancers. Generated by immunoSEQ multiplex PCR, the TCRdb table keeps only in-frame clones and is missing some. The data hold tens of thousands of clones, with approximately 78% observed a single time. The source material was CD4+ or CD8+ T cells sorted from blood, sampled in a trial of the OX40 agonist ivuxolimab. Source of these receptors: an adult with an advanced solid tumor such as melanoma, head and neck, liver or kidney cancer. CDR3s include the opening cysteine and the closing phenylalanine or tryptophan. D genes are given only for firm matches. Not all rows give a size; the values are once, few, many and, for expanded clones, a class.

TRBJ1-5 TRBV7-9 . TRBD1 TGTGCCAGCAGCTCGGACAGGCTGCCCCAGCATTTT CASSSDRLPQHF
TRBJ2-3 TRBV5-1 once . TGCGCCAGCAGCCCCTGGGGGACTAGCACAGATACGCAGTATTTT CASSPWGTSTDTQYF
TRBJ1-3 TRBV11-2 . . TGTGCCAGCAGCCGATCAAACCAGGGTTCCATAAACACCATATATTTT CASSRSNQGSINTIYF
TRBJ2-1 TRBV29-1 . . TGCAGCGTTGATGCGGGGTTGGATGAGCAGTTCTTC CSVDAGLDEQFF
TRBJ2-2 TRBV4-2 . . TGTGCCAGCAGCCAAGCCCCCCCTGGATCCGGGGAGCTGTTTTTT CASSQAPPGSGELFF
TRBJ1-2 TRBV5-6 once TRBD1 TGTGCCAGCAGCTCTCTAATCCCGGCGGACAGGACTAACTATGGCTACACCTTC CASSSLIPADRTNYGYTF
TRBJ1-3 TRBV4-3 . . TGCGCCAGCAGCCAAGCTTGGAACAGAAACACCATATATTTT CASSQAWNRNTIYF
TRBJ1-3 TRBV6-5 medium-sized . TGTGCCAGCAGCCTACTCGGGCTTGGAAACACCATATATTTT CASSLLGLGNTIYF
TRBJ1-4 TRBV11-3 . . TGTGCCAGCAGCTCCCTCGGCGTACCAACTAATGAAAAACTGTTTTTT CASSSLGVPTNEKLFF
TRBJ1-5 TRBV29-1 . . TGCAGCACAAGCCTGGGAATCAATCAGCCCCAGCATTTT CSTSLGINQPQHF
TRBJ2-5 TRBV6-1 . TRBD1 TGTGCCAGCAACAGGGGGCAAGAGACCCAGTACTTC CASNRGQETQYF
TRBJ2-2 TRBV6-6 . . TGTGCCAGCAGTTACCCTGACAACGGGGAGCTGTTTTTT CASSYPDNGELFF
TRBJ2-3 TRBV6-1 . TRBD2 TGTGCCAGCAGGGCCATCGGGGGGACAGATACGCAGTATTTT CASRAIGGTDTQYF
TRBJ2-7 TRBV7-3 . TRBD2 TGTGCCAGCAGCCGCCCTAGCGGGGACTCCTACGAGCAGTACTTC CASSRPSGDSYEQYF
TRBJ2-6 TRBV10-3 . . TGTGCCATCAGGTCCGGGCGACAGAGCTCTGGGGCCAACGTCCTGACTTTC CAIRSGRQSSGANVLTF
TRBJ1-5 TRBV10-3 few . TGTGCCATCAGGGGGGAGGGTCAGCCCCAGCATTTT CAIRGEGQPQHF
TRBJ1-1 TRBV6-1 . . TGTGCCAGCAGTGAAGGGTGGGCCGGGAACACTGAAGCTTTCTTT CASSEGWAGNTEAFF
TRBJ2-7 TRBV6-5 . . TGTGCCAGCGTTAACCGGGACCGATTGGTCTTGCGGCAGTACTTC CASVNRDRLVLRQYF
TRBJ2-1 TRBV9 . . TGTGCCAGCAGCGTAGCAGTCAATGAGCAGTTCTTC CASSVAVNEQFF
TRBJ1-3 TRBV18 . . TGTGCCAGCTCTCCGAGAAACTCTGGAAACACCATATATTTT CASSPRNSGNTIYF
TRBJ2-7 TRBV6-1 . . TGTGCCAGCAGCCAGGGTCTCTCCTACGAGCAGTACTTC CASSQGLSYEQYF
TRBJ1-3 TRBV5-4 . . TGTGCCAGCAGCCCACAGAACTCTGGAAACACCATATATTTT CASSPQNSGNTIYF
TRBJ1-3 TRBV29-1 . . TGCAGCGTCGCTCCCCAGGGCGGTTTGGGTAACACCATATATTTT CSVAPQGGLGNTIYF
TRBJ1-3 TRBV5-1 . . TGCGCCAGCAGCTTGGAGGGAGAGGCTGGAAACACCATATATTTT CASSLEGEAGNTIYF
TRBJ2-3 TRBV6-1 . TRBD2 TGTGCCAGCAGTGAATGGGTGCGGGGGGGTTCTACGCAGTATTTT CASSEWVRGGSTQYF
TRBJ2-1 TRBV7-6 . . TGTGCCAGCAGCTTTTCGGGCTGGGACCGAAGCGGGAATGAGCAGTTCTTC CASSFSGWDRSGNEQFF
TRBJ2-1 TRBV9 . TRBD2 TGTGCCAGCACCGTAGCGGGGACCAACAATGAGCAGTTCTTC CASTVAGTNNEQFF
TRBJ1-1 TRBV6-6 once . TGTGCCAGCAGTTACTCGGCAGGGCCCCCTGAAGCTTTCTTT CASSYSAGPPEAFF
TRBJ1-5 TRBV6-1 . . TGTGCCAGCAATGGGGACAATCAGCCCCAGCATTTT CASNGDNQPQHF
TRBJ2-1 TRBV5-1 . . TGCGCCAGCACCCGGGACGTGGAGAGCAATGAGCAGTTCTTC CASTRDVESNEQFF
TRBJ2-5 TRBV2 . . TGTGCCAGCAGCAATAACCGGGACATTGAGACCCAGTACTTC CASSNNRDIETQYF